The rows below give T cell receptor beta chains drawn from one sample of a study of Ad26.COV2.S vaccination and SARS-CoV-2 variants. Profiled with immunoSEQ multiplex PCR; TCRdb holds only in-frame clones, not every one. The sample lists around 350,000 clones, around 92% seen once, with 3.9% in the top ten. Here the sequenced sample was peripheral blood, taken after recovery from COVID-19. The receptors were gathered from a human donor who had recovered from COVID-19. Both conserved end residues are part of each CDR3. D genes are given only for firm matches. A clone size is listed for some rows: how often the clone was seen (once, few, many), or a class if it is expanded.

J	size	V	D	DNA	CDR3
TRBJ1-4	-	TRBV5-4	-	TGTGCCAGCAGCTACGAAGGGAGTCGGGGGGGTGAAAAACTGTTTTTT	CASSYEGSRGGEKLFF
TRBJ2-5	-	TRBV19	TRBD2	TGTGCCAGCGGGGATAGCGGGGGGGCGAAGACCCAGTACTTC	CASGDSGGAKTQYF
TRBJ1-2	few	TRBV3-1/TRBV3-2	TRBD1	TGTGCCAGCAGCCATCAGGACAGGGATTATGGCTACACCTTC	CASSHQDRDYGYTF
TRBJ1-2	-	TRBV10-3	-	TGTGCCATCAGTATAACAGGCTCCTCTAACTATGGCTACACCTTC	CAISITGSSNYGYTF
TRBJ2-1	-	TRBV11-2	-	TGTGCCAGCAGCTTGGGACCTATGGGGCAGTTCTTC	CASSLGPMGQFF
TRBJ2-5	-	TRBV6-1	-	TGTGCCAGCAGTGAAGTAGGGCGGGAGACCCAGTACTTC	CASSEVGRETQYF
TRBJ1-6	-	TRBV9	-	TGTGCCAGCAGCGCGACCCTCAGGGCCTCACCCCTCCACTTT	CASSATLRASPLHF
TRBJ1-5	-	TRBV5-8	TRBD1	TGTGCCAGCAGCTTGGAGACAGGGAGTAATCAGCCCCAGCATTTT	CASSLETGSNQPQHF
TRBJ1-1	once	TRBV7-9	-	TGTGCCAGCAGCTGGAGGGAGGACACTGAAGCTTTCTTT	CASSWREDTEAFF
TRBJ2-7	-	TRBV7-9	TRBD2	TGTGCCAGCAGCTTACGGCTAGCGGGGCCGTTGGAGCAGTACTTC	CASSLRLAGPLEQYF
TRBJ2-1	once	TRBV7-9	TRBD2	TGTGCCAGCAGCTGGGAGACTAGCGGGGGGGATGAGCAGTTCTTC	CASSWETSGGDEQFF
TRBJ2-1	-	TRBV19	-	TGTGCCAGTAGTCCGACCGGCGAGGGCAATGAGCAGTTCTTC	CASSPTGEGNEQFF
TRBJ2-3	once	TRBV7-2	-	TGTGCCAGCAGCCTAGCCGGGCTAACCCGGGGGACGCAGTATTTT	CASSLAGLTRGTQYF
TRBJ2-3	-	TRBV19	-	TGTGCCAGTAGTATGAGCGGTGGGGCAGATACGCAGTATTTT	CASSMSGGADTQYF
TRBJ1-2	-	TRBV7-8	-	TGTGCCAGCAGCCGAGATTCTGGGGGGGCTAACGGCTACACCTTC	CASSRDSGGANGYTF
TRBJ1-5	-	TRBV10-2	-	TGCGCCAGCAGTGAGTTTGGGGGCAATCAGCCCCAGCATTTT	CASSEFGGNQPQHF
TRBJ1-1	-	TRBV15	-	TGTGCCACCAGCAAGAAGGGGGGCACTGAAGCTTTCTTT	CATSKKGGTEAFF
TRBJ2-5	-	TRBV2	-	TGTGCCAGCAGTGTGGGGGACGGATCTTTTGAGACCCAGTACTTC	CASSVGDGSFETQYF
TRBJ2-3	-	TRBV5-8	TRBD2	TGTGCCAGCAGCGACCCCGGGACTAGTAAAGTAGATACGCAGTATTTT	CASSDPGTSKVDTQYF
TRBJ1-2	-	TRBV4-3	-	TGCGCCAGCAGCCCAACAGTTGAACAGGGAACTAACTATGGCTACACCTTC	CASSPTVEQGTNYGYTF
TRBJ2-2	-	TRBV19	-	TGTGCCAGTAGTTTGGTCGGGGAGCTGTTTTTT	CASSLVGELFF
TRBJ1-1	-	TRBV5-1	-	TGCGCCAGCAGGGCCGGCGCAATGCAAGCTTTCTTT	CASRAGAMQAFF
TRBJ1-1	-	TRBV7-9	TRBD1	TGTGCCAGCAGCTTAGAGTTGACAGGGGACACTGAAGCTTTCTTT	CASSLELTGDTEAFF
TRBJ1-1	few	TRBV7-9	-	TGTGCCAGCAGCTTACCCCTTATGGCGGGGGAGAGCCCGGAAGCTTTCTTT	CASSLPLMAGESPEAFF
TRBJ1-1	few	TRBV5-1	TRBD1	TGCGCCAGCAGCACCTCACAGGGGATTCACACTGAAGCTTTCTTT	CASSTSQGIHTEAFF
TRBJ2-3	once	TRBV6-5	-	TGTGCCAGCAGTTACTCTAGGCAGGTCACAGATACGCAGTATTTT	CASSYSRQVTDTQYF
TRBJ2-3	-	TRBV7-2	-	TGTGCCAGCAGCGCGTTCACAGATACGCAGTATTTT	CASSAFTDTQYF
TRBJ2-1	-	TRBV20-1	TRBD2	TGCAGTGCTAGTGCGCTAGCGGGGGCCCAGGGGGATGAGCAGTTCTTC	CSASALAGAQGDEQFF
TRBJ1-5	few	TRBV5-8	-	TGTGCCAGCAGCTCGACGGGGGCAGGGAGGGAGCAGCCCCAGCATTTT	CASSSTGAGREQPQHF
TRBJ2-2	-	TRBV5-1	-	TGCGCCAGCCCTTTGAACACCGGGGAGCTGTTTTTT	CASPLNTGELFF
TRBJ2-1	-	TRBV3-1/TRBV3-2	-	TGTGCCAGCAGCCATGAGGGAGTCTCCTACAATGAGCAGTTCTTC	CASSHEGVSYNEQFF
TRBJ2-1	-	TRBV6-5	TRBD1	TGTGCCGGTGAATACAGGGGGCGAAGCAATGAGCAGTTCTTC	CAGEYRGRSNEQFF
TRBJ1-5	-	TRBV5-1	-	TGCGCCAGCAGCTCGGCCGGGCCACAGCCCCAGCATTTT	CASSSAGPQPQHF
TRBJ1-6	-	TRBV11-2	TRBD1	TGTGCCAGCAGCTTCTCGTCAGGGGGAGTTTATTCACCCCTCCACTTT	CASSFSSGGVYSPLHF
TRBJ2-7	-	TRBV6-5	-	TGTGCCAGCAAGCTAGTGGAAGAGCAGTACTTC	CASKLVEEQYF
TRBJ1-1	few	TRBV2	-	TGTGCCAGCAAGGGCACCGAGAACACTGAAGCTTTCTTT	CASKGTENTEAFF
TRBJ2-7	-	TRBV15	-	TGTGCCACCAGCAGAGATCCCACCAAGAGCTCCTACGAGCAGTACTTC	CATSRDPTKSSYEQYF
TRBJ1-3	-	TRBV3-1/TRBV3-2	-	TGTGCCAGCAGCCAAGAACGGACGGACGGAAACACCATATATTTT	CASSQERTDGNTIYF
TRBJ2-1	once	TRBV2	-	TGTGCCAGCACCAATGGGGGCGATGAGCAGTTCTTC	CASTNGGDEQFF
TRBJ1-6	-	TRBV13	-	TGTGCCAGCAGCTTCTCAGGGATAAATTCACCCCTCCACTTT	CASSFSGINSPLHF
TRBJ1-3	-	TRBV10-3	-	TGTGCCATCAGTGACCCCCCCCCTGGAAACACCATATATTTT	CAISDPPPGNTIYF